This T cell receptor (beta chain) comes out of a study of blood T cell repertoires in COVID-19. The overall study: Samples came from the United States, Italy and Spain, spanning acute and convalescent COVID-19. In each case, the material was cDNA or gDNA derived from T cells, B-cell-depleted T cells, or PBMCs.

With 3 bases removed from V and 0 bases from J, the gap between germline ends came to 21 bases. This CDR3 comprises 18 residues. CDR1 and CDR2 (germline): SNHLY, FYNNEI. Sequencing was performed with immunoSEQ multiplex PCR; in TCRdb, only in-frame clones are kept and a portion is missing. The sample has around 230,000 clones; 86% are singletons. Participant age was about 18 to 89 years, and participants resided in 24 US areas. Participant-given clinical history determined each cohort assignment. J is TRBJ2-7 and V is TRBV2; a possible D gene is TRBD1 (5 bases). The material sequenced was PBMCs or T cells enriched from blood (not recorded which). The TCR comes from a woman in her thirties or forties with acute COVID-19. The CDR3, as DNA: TGTGCCAGCAGTGATAGGGTAAGGGGCTACCGTAGCTCCTACGAGCAGTACTTC. It yields the protein CASSDRVRGYRSSYEQYF. Full variable domain (remainder filled in from reference TRBV2 and TRBJ2-7): EPEVTQTPSHQVTQMGQEVILRCVPISNHLYFYWYRQILGQKVEFLVSFYNNEISEKSEIFDDQFSVERPDGSNFTLKIRSTKLEDSAMYFCASSDRVRGYRSSYEQYFGPGTRLTVT.